The 8 T cell receptor beta chains in this list originate from one sample, sequenced in a study of spatial heterogeneity in lung cancer. General study results and limits: Tumors with more nonsynonymous mutations had more expanded intratumoral alpha and beta TCRs.

MiXCR was run by TCRdb on the 5' RACE reads, yielding one entry per CDR3 protein. The table shows roughly 5,200 distinct CDR3 sequences, with 7.5% to 10% occurring only once. The time point: sample taken at primary tumor resection. No antigen has been assigned to these receptors. Specimen: lung tumor tissue, collected at surgery. These receptors were collected from a female donor with early-stage non-small cell lung cancer.

Ten or more counts support this clonotype. The V call is TRBV30, the J call TRBJ1-1; tentative D call: TRBD1 (5 bases). The CDR3 covers 12 residues. CDR1 and CDR2 (germline): GTSNPN, SVGIG (reference sequence). The V and J ends lost 7 bases and 4 bases respectively, with 13 bases between them. The CDR3 protein is CASDRLGTEAFF. The DNA of the CDR3 is TGTGCCTCCGACAGACTAGGCACTGAAGCTTTCTTT.

The table lists this clonotype with many counts. This chain connects TRBV7-2 to TRBJ2-1; no clear D. V was trimmed by 2 bases and J by 8 bases, leaving 19 bases between them. The germline V gene has CDR1 SGHTA and CDR2 FQGNSA. This CDR3 is 16 amino acids long. The CDR3 DNA reads TGTGCCAGCAGCTTAAAAAGCGTCCGAGGCGAGTATGAGCAGTTCTTC. Translated, it gives CASSLKSVRGEYEQFF.

V and J are TRBV7-8 and TRBJ2-2; no clear D. This CDR3 comprises 14 residues. V shed 1 base and J shed 1 base, with 4 bases lying between them. Looked up from germline, CDR1 is SGHVS and CDR2 is FQNEAQ. The CDR3 region has the DNA TGTGCCAGCAGCTTAGTACAGAACACCGGGGAGCTGTTTTTT. It yields the protein CASSLVQNTGELFF.

By share, this clonotype ranks as medium-sized (0.01 to 0.1%). The V gene is TRBV7-3, the J gene TRBJ2-7; D remains ambiguous. Germline-derived CDR1 and CDR2 are SGHTA and FQGTGA. The V gene lost 5 bases and the J gene lost 5 bases, with 16 bases spanning the gap. The CDR3 sequence is 14 residues long. CDR3 region: CASSPTGRPDEQYF. DNA for the CDR3: TGTGCCAGCAGCCCCACCGGCCGACCAGACGAGCAGTACTTC.

Only a few counts were recorded for this clonotype. The chain uses TRBV28 and TRBJ1-2; possibly TRBD1 for D (6 bases). V shed 3 bases and J shed 6 bases, with 11 bases lying between them. This CDR3 is built from 13 residues. The germline V gene has CDR1 MDHEN and CDR2 SYDVKM. CDR3: CASSLDSVDGYTF. In DNA form, the CDR3 reads TGTGCCAGCAGTTTGGACAGCGTTGATGGCTACACCTTC.

This clonotype was counted many times. This chain joins TRBV6-5 and TRBJ2-7; the D gene could be TRBD1 or TRBD2 (5 bases each). This CDR3 comprises 14 residues. Germline V gene sequence: CDR1 MNHEY, CDR2 SVGAGI. V shed 5 bases and J shed 3 bases, with 14 bases lying between them. The CDR3, as DNA: TGTGCCAGCAGTCCCAAGGGACGGGTCTACGAGCAGTACGTC. It encodes CASSPKGRVYEQYV.

This clonotype occurred many times. The chain joins TRBV6-2 or TRBV6-3 to TRBJ2-5, with no clear D. This CDR3 is 11 amino acids long. The V and J ends lost 8 bases and 2 bases respectively, with 6 bases between them. Germline V CDR1 and CDR2: MNHEY, SVGEGT. The CDR3 sequence: CASEQQETQYF. The CDR3 DNA reads TGTGCCAGCGAGCAACAAGAGACCCAGTACTTC.

This clonotype came up many times. V is TRBV27 and J is TRBJ2-7; D is tentatively TRBD1 or TRBD2 (6 bases each). V was clipped by 5 bases and J by 0 bases, with 20 bases between them. The CDR3 totals 17 residues. The germline V gene encodes CDR1 MNHEY and CDR2 SMNVEV (reference sequence). The CDR3 DNA reads TGTGCCAGCAGTCCGGGACAAAATCCGCGGGGCTCCTACGAGCAGTACTTC. This translates into CASSPGQNPRGSYEQYF.